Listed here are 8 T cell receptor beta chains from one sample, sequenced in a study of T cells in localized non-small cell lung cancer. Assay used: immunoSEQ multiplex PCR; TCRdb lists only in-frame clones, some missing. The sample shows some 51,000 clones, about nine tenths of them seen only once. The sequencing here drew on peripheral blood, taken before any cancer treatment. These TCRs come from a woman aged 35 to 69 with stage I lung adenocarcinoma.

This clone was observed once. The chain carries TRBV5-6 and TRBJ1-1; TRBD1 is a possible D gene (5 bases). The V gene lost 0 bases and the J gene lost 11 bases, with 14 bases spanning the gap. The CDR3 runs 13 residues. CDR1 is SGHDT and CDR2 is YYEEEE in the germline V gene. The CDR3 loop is CASSLVHQGTAFF. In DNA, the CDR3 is TGTGCCAGCAGCTTGGTGCACCAGGGTACGGCTTTCTTT.

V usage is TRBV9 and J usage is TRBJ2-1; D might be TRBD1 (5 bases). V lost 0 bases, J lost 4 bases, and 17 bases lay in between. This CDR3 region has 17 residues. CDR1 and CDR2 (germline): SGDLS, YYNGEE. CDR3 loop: CASSVAPDPGLYNEQFF. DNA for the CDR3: TGTGCCAGCAGCGTAGCCCCCGACCCAGGGCTTTACAATGAGCAGTTCTTC. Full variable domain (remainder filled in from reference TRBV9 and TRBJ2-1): DSGVTQTPKHLITATGQRVTLRCSPRSGDLSVYWYQQSLDQGLQFLIQYYNGEERAKGNILERFSAQQFPDLHSELNLSSLELGDSALYFCASSVAPDPGLYNEQFFGPGTRLTVL.

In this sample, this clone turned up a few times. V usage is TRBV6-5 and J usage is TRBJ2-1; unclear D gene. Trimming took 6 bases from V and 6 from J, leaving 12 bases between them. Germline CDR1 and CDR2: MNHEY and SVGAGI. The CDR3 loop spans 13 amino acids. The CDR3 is CASSPYTGNEQFF. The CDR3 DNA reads TGTGCCAGCAGCCCATATACCGGCAATGAGCAGTTCTTC.

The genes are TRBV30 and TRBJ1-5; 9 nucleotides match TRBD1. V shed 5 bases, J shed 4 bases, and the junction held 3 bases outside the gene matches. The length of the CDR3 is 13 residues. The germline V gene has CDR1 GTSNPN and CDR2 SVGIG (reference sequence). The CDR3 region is CAWGQGSNQPQHF. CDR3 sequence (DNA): TGTGCCTGGGGACAGGGGTCAAATCAGCCCCAGCATTTT.

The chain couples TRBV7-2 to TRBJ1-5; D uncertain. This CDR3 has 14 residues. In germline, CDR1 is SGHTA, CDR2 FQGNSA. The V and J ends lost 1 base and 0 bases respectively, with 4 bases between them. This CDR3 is CASSLGPSNQPQHF. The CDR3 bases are TGTGCCAGCAGCTTAGGACCTAGCAATCAGCCCCAGCATTTT.

CDR3 protein: CASRGLGTGANVLTF. The DNA of the CDR3 is TGTGCCAGCAGGGGGTTAGGTACTGGGGCCAACGTCCTGACTTTC. The gene calls are TRBV4-2 and TRBJ2-6, with D unresolved. The CDR3 sequence is 15 residues long. Trimming took 6 bases from V and 2 from J, leaving 11 bases between them. In germline, CDR1 is LGHNA, CDR2 YNFKEQ.

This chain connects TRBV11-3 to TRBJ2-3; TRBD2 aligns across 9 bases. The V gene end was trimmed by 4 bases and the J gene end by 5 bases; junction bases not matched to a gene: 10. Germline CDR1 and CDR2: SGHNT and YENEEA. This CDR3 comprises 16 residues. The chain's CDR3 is CASSSQRGAAQDTQYF. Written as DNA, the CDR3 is TGTGCCAGCAGCTCCCAGCGGGGGGCGGCACAAGATACGCAGTATTTT.

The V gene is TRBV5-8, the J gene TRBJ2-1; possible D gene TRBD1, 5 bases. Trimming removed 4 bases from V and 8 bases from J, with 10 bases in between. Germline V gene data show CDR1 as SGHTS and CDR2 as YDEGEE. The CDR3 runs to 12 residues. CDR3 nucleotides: TGTGCCAGCAGCATCTGGGGCGATGAGCAGTTCTTC. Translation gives CASSIWGDEQFF.